These 16 T cell receptor beta chains came from one sample sequenced in a study of CD8+ T cells in alopecia areata. cDNA prepared by RNA extraction and subsequent reverse transcription served as the template for sequencing. Method: immunoSEQ multiplex PCR; TCRdb's copy keeps in-frame clones and lacks some. The table lists some 130,000 clones, approximately 48% of them singletons. The sample was CD8+ T cells sorted from blood, taken at week 0. Receptor source: a human donor with alopecia areata.

This clone was seen a handful of times. The chain has TRBV6-4 and TRBJ2-3, with D tentatively TRBD2 (6 bases). The CDR3 totals 13 residues. CDR1 and CDR2 (germline): MRHNA, SNTAGT. The ends were cut back, 4 bases at V and 6 bases at J, with 11 bases in the middle. The CDR3 is CASSAGGEDTQYF. The CDR3 DNA sequence: TGTGCCAGCAGTGCCGGAGGGGAGGATACGCAGTATTTT.

V is TRBV6-5 and J is TRBJ2-7; D is unclear. The V gene's germline CDR1 is MNHEY and CDR2 SVGAGI. Trimming left V 4 bases short and J 0 bases short, with 7 bases between. There are 13 residues in the CDR3. CDR3 protein: CASSSRSSYEQYF. The CDR3 DNA reads TGTGCCAGCAGTTCCCGTAGCTCCTACGAGCAGTACTTC.

Worth noting for this clone: Other nucleotide sequences in the sample specify the same CDR3. The J gene is TRBJ1-2, the V gene TRBV29-1, with D unresolved. Germline-derived CDR1 and CDR2 are SQVTM and ANQGSEA. This CDR3 contains 10 residues. The ends were cut back, 1 base at V and 4 bases at J, with 1 base in the middle. This chain's CDR3 is CSVEGYGYTF. The CDR3 region has the DNA TGCAGCGTTGAAGGCTATGGCTACACCTTC.

This chain joins TRBV29-1 and TRBJ2-1; TRBD2 matches 12 bases. J lost 8 bases, V lost 1 base, and 9 bases had no gene match. Germline CDR1 SQVTM, CDR2 ANQGSEA. The CDR3 totals 16 residues. This CDR3 is CSVEGTSGTMRDEQFF. The CDR3 nucleotides are TGCAGCGTTGAAGGGACTAGCGGGACAATGAGGGATGAGCAGTTCTTC.

The chain joins TRBV29-1 to TRBJ1-1, with 7 bases lining up with TRBD1. This CDR3 spans 15 amino acids. V lost 7 bases and J lost 0; bases outside the gene matches: 11. Germline values: CDR1 SQVTM, CDR2 ANQGSEA. CDR3 nucleotides: TGCAGCGCCGAGGGGACGGACAGGTTGAACACTGAAGCTTTCTTT. As protein: CSAEGTDRLNTEAFF.

V and J are TRBV15 and TRBJ2-2, with TRBD1 matching over 10 bases. This CDR3 has 15 residues. Germline values: CDR1 LNHNV, CDR2 YYDKDF (reference sequence). V lost 4 bases, J lost 5 bases, and 4 bases stayed unmatched. CDR3 sequence: CATSKPGQGTGELFF. The CDR3 coding sequence is TGTGCCACCAGCAAGCCGGGACAGGGGACCGGGGAGCTGTTTTTT.

In this sample, this clone turned up a few times. The genes are TRBV27 and TRBJ2-1, with 10 bases aligning to TRBD2. Germline trimming cut 4 bases from V and 0 bases from J; bases unmatched to any gene: 3. CDR3 size: 16 residues. The germline CDR1 and CDR2 sequences are MNHEY and SMNVEV (reference sequence). The CDR3 sequence is CASSSSGGSSYNEQFF. For the CDR3, the DNA is TGTGCCAGCAGTTCTAGCGGGGGAAGCTCCTACAATGAGCAGTTCTTC.

The rearrangement uses TRBV7-9 and TRBJ1-1; D call uncertain. CDR3 length: 17 amino acids. Germline assignment: CDR1 SEHNR and CDR2 FQNEAQ (reference sequence). The V gene lost 0 bases and the J gene lost 3 bases, with 17 bases spanning the gap. The CDR3 spells CASSLAPAAPDDTEAFF. For the CDR3, the DNA is TGTGCCAGCAGCTTAGCGCCGGCAGCACCCGATGACACTGAAGCTTTCTTT. The full variable domain, its missing parts supplied by reference TRBV7-9 and TRBJ1-1, is DTGVSQNPRHKITKRGQNVTFRCDPISEHNRLYWYRQTLGQGPEFLTYFQNEAQLEKSRLLSDRFSAERPKGSFSTLEIQRTEQGDSAMYLCASSLAPAAPDDTEAFFGQGTRLTVV.

V gene TRBV7-9 combines with J gene TRBJ1-5, with a weak D call TRBD1 (5 bases). The V gene lost 3 bases and the J gene lost 5 bases, with 11 bases spanning the gap. The CDR3 is 14 amino acids. Per the germline V gene, CDR1 is SEHNR and CDR2 is FQNEAQ (reference sequence). CDR3 residues: CASSLGGTHQPQHF. The CDR3 DNA sequence: TGTGCCAGCAGCTTGGGGGGGACCCATCAGCCCCAGCATTTT.

This clone has a handful of counts. The chain recombines TRBV2 with TRBJ2-3, with D uncertain. CDR1 SNHLY and CDR2 FYNNEI come from the germline V gene. The V end was cut by 3 bases, the J end by 0 bases, with 7 bases between. This CDR3 contains 14 residues. CDR3 sequence: CASSEGTSTDTQYF. CDR3 DNA sequence: TGTGCCAGCAGTGAGGGAACGAGCACAGATACGCAGTATTTT.

The chain links TRBV10-3 to TRBJ2-7; 11 positions match TRBD1. J gave up 4 bases and V 8 bases, and 4 bases lay outside the gene matches. The CDR3 totals 13 residues. CDR1 is ENHRY and CDR2 is SYGVKD in the germline V gene. CDR3 in amino acids: CAIGTGGSYEQYF. The DNA of the CDR3 is TGTGCCATCGGGACAGGGGGTTCTTACGAGCAGTACTTC.

A single count supports this clone. This chain links TRBV7-3 with TRBJ2-6; D tentatively reads TRBD1 or TRBD2 (5 bases each). The CDR3 covers 19 residues. Trimming pared 3 bases from V and 0 bases from J, leaving 18 bases between. The germline V gene encodes CDR1 SGHTA and CDR2 FQGTGA. The CDR3 is CASSFLRDRGHSGANVLTF. The CDR3 DNA reads TGTGCCAGCAGCTTCTTGAGGGACCGAGGACACTCTGGGGCCAACGTCCTGACTTTC.

The V and J genes are TRBV30 and TRBJ2-7; no firm D call. CDR1 and CDR2 from the germline V gene are GTSNPN and SVGIG (reference sequence). V lost 1 base, J lost 4 bases, and 5 bases lay in between. This CDR3 contains 11 residues. CDR3 nucleotides: TGTGCCTGGAGTGAGTCATACGAGCAGTACTTC. The encoded protein is CAWSESYEQYF.

This clone was seen more than once but under ten times. The rearrangement links TRBV19 to TRBJ1-5; the match to TRBD1 covers 8 bases. Germline V gene sequence: CDR1 LNHDA, CDR2 SQIVND (reference sequence). The CDR3 has 15 residues. The J segment lost 4 bases and the V segment lost 5 bases, leaving 7 bases of the junction unmatched. The CDR3 DNA reads as TGTGCCAGTAGTGCGGACAGGGTACGGAATCAGCCCCAGCATTTT. Its protein product is CASSADRVRNQPQHF.

V gene TRBV5-6 combines with J gene TRBJ2-7; 7 bases line up with TRBD1. The CDR3 contains 15 residues. The trim removed 0 bases at V and 1 base at J, leaving 4 bases unmatched. Germline V gives CDR1 SGHDT, CDR2 YYEEEE. CDR3 amino acids: CASSLGQGNSYEQYF. CDR3 sequence (DNA): TGTGCCAGCAGCTTGGGACAGGGAAATTCCTACGAGCAGTACTTC.

The chain links TRBV5-1 to TRBJ2-7; D is unclear. Per germline, CDR1 SGHRS and CDR2 YFSETQ. CDR3 length: 13 amino acids. The germline V and J ends were trimmed by 4 bases and 2 bases, with 10 bases remaining between them. Here the CDR3 DNA reads TGCGCCAGCAGCGACCAGGCTCCCTACGAGCAGTACTTC. Amino acid sequence: CASSDQAPYEQYF.